Presented here are 3 T cell receptor beta chains from one specimen sequenced in a study of T cells in tuberculosis. Clones were sequenced by immunoSEQ multiplex PCR, and TCRdb holds only the in-frame ones, with some missing. The table has about 29,000 clones, approximately 93% seen once; the top ten hold more than 4%. Source material: PBMCs. These receptors all stem from a donor aged 10 to 29 with latent tuberculosis or without tuberculosis infection.

The chain has TRBV5-4 and TRBJ2-3; 7 bases match TRBD2. The CDR3 spans 15 residues. V gave up 4 bases and J gave up 6 bases; unmatched junction bases: 11. Germline V gives CDR1 SGHNT, CDR2 YYREEE (reference sequence). The CDR3 reads CASSPGGTLTDTQYF. CDR3 coding DNA: TGTGCCAGCAGCCCCGGGGGGACCCTCACGGATACGCAGTATTTT.

This clone was counted once. The chain joins TRBV5-4 to TRBJ2-7; 8 bases map to TRBD1. Germline loops: CDR1 SGHNT, CDR2 YYREEE (reference sequence). This CDR3 spans 14 amino acids. Germline trimming cut 4 bases from V and 2 bases from J; bases unmatched to any gene: 5. The chain's CDR3 is CASSGGQATYEQYF. The CDR3 DNA reads TGTGCCAGCAGCGGGGGACAGGCAACCTACGAGCAGTACTTC.

This clone came up a few times. The rearrangement joins TRBV7-2 to TRBJ2-3, with 15 bases fitting TRBD2. Germline V lookup: CDR1 SGHTA, CDR2 FQGNSA. The CDR3 spans 17 residues. Trimming removed 3 bases from V and 1 base from J; junction bases left unmatched: 2. CDR3 DNA: TGTGCCAGCAGCTTGGGGACTAGCGGGGGGCGCACAGATACGCAGTATTTT. Translating gives CASSLGTSGGRTDTQYF.